The 20 T cell receptor beta chains in this list originate from one sample, sequenced in a study of control samples from healthy donors and cancer patients. Clones were sequenced by immunoSEQ multiplex PCR, and TCRdb holds only the in-frame ones, with some missing. The sample has some 82,000 clones, around 80% seen once; the top ten hold 11%. The sequencing sample was made of PBMCs. These receptors were obtained from a man aged 55 to 70 with head and neck cancer.

Worth noting for this clone: Compared with germline, one end of the junction differs, possibly owing to a read error. The genes are TRBV19 and TRBJ1-2; TRBD1 agrees at 7 bases. The CDR3 sequence is 14 residues long. CDR1 is LNHDA and CDR2 is SQIVND in the germline V gene (reference sequence). The CDR3 sequence is CASSLDNRGPTSTF. CDR3 coding DNA: TGTGCCAGTAGTCTAGACAACAGGGGACCGACGTCCACCTTC.

This clone was observed a few times. The V gene is TRBV10-3, the J gene TRBJ1-2, with unresolved D. CDR3 size: 13 residues. The germline CDR1 and CDR2 sequences are ENHRY and SYGVKD. V dropped 4 bases and J dropped 2 bases, with 8 bases sitting between them. DNA of the CDR3: TGTGCCATCAGTGGCGGGCCCAACTATGGCTACACCTTC. Protein: CAISGGPNYGYTF.

This chain connects TRBV7-8 to TRBJ1-6; D not certain. This CDR3 region has 16 residues. The germline CDR1 and CDR2 sequences are SGHVS and FQNEAQ. V was shortened by 1 base and J by 7 bases, with 14 bases between the two germline ends. CDR3 in amino acids: CASSLGLGTKNSPLHF. The CDR3 nucleotides are TGTGCCAGCAGCTTAGGGCTCGGCACGAAGAATTCACCCCTCCACTTT.

The chain combines TRBV30 with TRBJ1-2; D not certain. This CDR3 spans 14 amino acids. Trimming took 0 bases from V and 4 from J, leaving 12 bases between them. The germline V gene encodes CDR1 GTSNPN and CDR2 SVGIG (reference sequence). This CDR3 reads CAWSVGTPGYGYTF. CDR3 nucleotide sequence: TGTGCCTGGAGTGTGGGAACTCCTGGCTATGGCTACACCTTC.

The chain carries TRBV5-1 and TRBJ2-3; D gene unclear. CDR3 length: 15 amino acids. V was pared by 1 base and J by 2 bases, with 11 bases between. Germline lookup yields CDR1 SGHRS and CDR2 YFSETQ. The CDR3 DNA is TGCGCCAGCAGCTTGTCAGCCAAAATCACAGATACGCAGTATTTT. Encoded protein: CASSLSAKITDTQYF.

This clone was observed a handful of times. The rearrangement joins TRBV7-8 to TRBJ2-5, with D tentatively TRBD1 (6 bases). This CDR3 is 15 amino acids long. The germline V gene encodes CDR1 SGHVS and CDR2 FQNEAQ. The germline V and J ends were trimmed by 3 bases and 0 bases, with 11 bases remaining between them. CDR3 bases: TGTGCCAGCAGCTTTCGACAGGCGTACCAAGAGACCCAGTACTTC. It is translated as CASSFRQAYQETQYF. Full variable domain (rest looked up from reference TRBV7-8 and TRBJ2-5): GAGVSQSPRYKVAKRGQDVALRCDPISGHVSLFWYQQALGQGPEFLTYFQNEAQLDKSGLPSDRFFAERPEGSVSTLKIQRTQQEDSAVYLCASSFRQAYQETQYFGPGTRLLVL.

This clone has more than one count but fewer than ten. The rearrangement uses TRBV5-1 and TRBJ1-4; tentatively, D is TRBD1 (6 bases). The CDR3 has 16 amino acids. Trimming shortened V by 4 bases and J by 4 bases, and 17 bases separated the two germline ends. The germline CDR1 and CDR2 sequences are SGHRS and YFSETQ. The CDR3 region is CASSPGARLSNEKLFF. CDR3 DNA: TGCGCCAGCAGCCCGGGGGCGAGGTTGAGTAATGAAAAACTGTTTTTT. Using reference TRBV5-1 and TRBJ1-4 for the parts outside the CDR3, the full variable domain is KAGVTQTPRYLIKTRGQQVTLSCSPISGHRSVSWYQQTPGQGLQFLFEYFSETQRNKGNFPGRFSGRQFSNSRSEMNVSTLELGDSALYLCASSPGARLSNEKLFFGSGTQLSVL.

The rearrangement joins TRBV12-1 to TRBJ2-1; whether TRBD1, the table's D call, matches the DNA was not checked. TRBV12-1 is described as a pseudogene. The CDR3 spans 15 residues. CDR3 in amino acids: CASSFTGGTYNEQFF. The CDR3 nucleotides read TGTGCCAGCAGCTTTACAGGGGGGACCTACAATGAGCAGTTCTTC.

The chain combines TRBV18 with TRBJ1-1; D is uncertain. The CDR3 spans 13 residues. Trimming cost V 5 bases and J 4 bases, with 11 bases left between them. Germline lookup yields CDR1 KGHSH and CDR2 LQKENI. CDR3 protein: CASSSKGVTEAFF. The CDR3 DNA follows: TGTGCCAGCTCATCAAAGGGTGTCACTGAAGCTTTCTTT. The variable domain in full, completed from reference TRBV18 and TRBJ1-1, reads NAGVMQNPRHLVRRRGQEARLRCSPMKGHSHVYWYRQLPEEGLKFMVYLQKENIIDESGMPKERFSAEFPKEGPSILRIQQVVRGDSAAYFCASSSKGVTEAFFGQGTRLTVV.

This rearrangement joins TRBV28 to TRBJ2-7; 7 bases align to TRBD1. The CDR3 totals 13 residues. V shed 3 bases, J shed 7 bases, and the junction held 6 bases outside the gene matches. CDR1 and CDR2 from the germline V gene are MDHEN and SYDVKM. In DNA, the CDR3 is TGTGCCAGCAGTTTGGGACAGTCTTTGGAGCAGTACTTC. Amino acids: CASSLGQSLEQYF. Using reference TRBV28 and TRBJ2-7 for the parts outside the CDR3, the full variable domain is DVKVTQSSRYLVKRTGEKVFLECVQDMDHENMFWYRQDPGLGLRLIYFSYDVKMKEKGDIPEGYSVSREKKERFSLILESASTNQTSMYLCASSLGQSLEQYFGPGTRLTVT.

The chain couples TRBV7-9 to TRBJ2-1; D unresolved. CDR1 is SEHNR and CDR2 is FQNEAQ in the germline V gene (reference sequence). The CDR3 is 17 amino acids. V lost 4 bases, J lost 0 bases, and 16 bases lay in between. CDR3: CASSSTLDIASYNEQFF. The CDR3 DNA reads TGTGCCAGCAGCTCCACCCTAGACATAGCCTCCTACAATGAGCAGTTCTTC. Complete variable domain (other parts from reference TRBV7-9 and TRBJ2-1): DTGVSQNPRHKITKRGQNVTFRCDPISEHNRLYWYRQTLGQGPEFLTYFQNEAQLEKSRLLSDRFSAERPKGSFSTLEIQRTEQGDSAMYLCASSSTLDIASYNEQFFGPGTRLTVL.

The genes are TRBV29-1 and TRBJ2-1; TRBD2 matches 7 bases. V dropped 4 bases and J dropped 6; count of bases not matched to a gene: 0. The CDR3 contains 11 residues. Germline lookup yields CDR1 SQVTM and CDR2 ANQGSEA. In DNA form, the CDR3 reads TGCAGCGTTGGCGGGAGCAATGAGCAGTTCTTC. It yields the protein CSVGGSNEQFF.

The V gene is TRBV24-1, the J gene TRBJ2-5, with D unclear. Germline lookup yields CDR1 KGHDR and CDR2 SFDVKD. There are 11 residues in the CDR3. The V and J ends lost 7 bases and 2 bases respectively, with 4 bases between them. The CDR3 nucleotides are TGTGCCACCAGCCAACAAGAGACCCAGTACTTC. Protein product: CATSQQETQYF.

The sample holds one count of this clone. The chain employs TRBV28 and TRBJ2-7, with D tentatively TRBD2 (5 bases). The CDR3 contains 14 residues. In germline, CDR1 is MDHEN, CDR2 SYDVKM. Trimming took 6 bases from V and 0 from J, leaving 12 bases between them. In DNA, the CDR3 is TGTGCCAGCAGCCCGGGGTGGAGCTCCTACGAGCAGTACTTC. Protein product: CASSPGWSSYEQYF.

The chain is built from TRBV11-1 and TRBJ1-1; a weak D match, TRBD1 (6 bases). V lost 2 bases, J lost 10 bases, and 11 bases lay in between. CDR1 is SGHAT and CDR2 is FQDESV in the germline V gene (reference sequence). CDR3 size: 12 residues. CDR3 amino acids: CASSLMGAGAFF. The CDR3 nucleotides are TGTGCCAGCAGCTTAATGGGGGCGGGAGCTTTCTTT.

The chain couples TRBV9 to TRBJ2-2; possibly TRBD1 for D (5 bases). V lost 0 bases, J lost 0 bases, and 9 bases lay in between. Germline loops: CDR1 SGDLS, CDR2 YYNGEE. The CDR3 is 16 residues long. The CDR3 is CASSVAWGPNTGELFF. The DNA of the CDR3 is TGTGCCAGCAGCGTAGCGTGGGGCCCGAACACCGGGGAGCTGTTTTTT.

The chain employs TRBV5-4 and TRBJ1-2; D remains ambiguous. V lost 4 bases, J lost 1 base, and 20 bases lay in between. Germline CDR1 SGHNT, CDR2 YYREEE (reference sequence). The CDR3 spans 17 residues. The CDR3 here is CASSRTTIGSRNYGYTF. CDR3 coding DNA: TGTGCCAGCAGCCGGACGACAATCGGGTCCCGTAACTATGGCTACACCTTC.

The chain combines TRBV5-6 with TRBJ1-5, with D perhaps matching TRBD1 (5 bases). The germline CDR1 and CDR2 sequences are SGHDT and YYEEEE. Deletions cut 0 bases from V and 1 base from J, with 5 bases between. The CDR3 is made up of 14 amino acids. The DNA for the CDR3 is TGTGCCAGCAGCTTGGGGGGGAGCAATCAGCCCCAGCATTTT. This encodes CASSLGGSNQPQHF.

The chain carries TRBV5-8 and TRBJ2-2; 9 positions match TRBD1. Germline CDR1 SGHTS, CDR2 YDEGEE. V was pared by 1 base and J by 5 bases, with 9 bases of the junction left unmatched. The CDR3 is 17 residues long. CDR3 nucleotides: TGTGCCAGCAGCTTGCGGCTGGGACAGGGTTGGACCGGGGAGCTGTTTTTT. Its protein product is CASSLRLGQGWTGELFF.

The gene calls are TRBV14 and TRBJ1-6, with TRBD1 as a possible D gene (5 bases). The V and J ends lost 5 bases and 7 bases respectively, with 12 bases between them. Germline CDR1 reads SGHDN; CDR2 reads FVKESK. The CDR3 totals 14 residues. CDR3 residues: CASSRGLRNSPLHF. In nucleotides, the CDR3 is TGTGCCAGCAGCAGGGGACTTCGAAATTCACCCCTCCACTTT.